This TCR beta chain appears in the sequencing data of a study of T cells expressing NK-cell markers. The V gene's germline CDR1 is LGHDT and CDR2 YNNKEL (reference sequence). The CDR3 is 13 amino acids. After re-calling the 5' RACE reads, TCRdb lists one entry per CDR3 protein, DNA absent. Recorded for this sample: a few hundred thousand distinct CDR3 sequences. Sequencing was done on a sample of blood T cells: a sorted CD56 or NKG2C T cell subset, CD4+ or CD8+ T cells, or bulk PBMC T cells (not recorded which). The clonotype comes from a man younger than 35 in good health. The V call is TRBV3-1, the J call TRBJ2-5. The CDR3 spells CASSGVMAETQYF.